Given below is one TCR beta chain in context. The target of this receptor is not known. Nothing much larger sits one base from this clone, and base qualities are not available. The entry originates in a study of vaccination effects on CD4 cells after COVID-19 (dated by TCRdb to 2021 to 2024). As for the study more broadly: Two doses of either the BNT162b2 or the mRNA-1273 mRNA SARS-CoV-2 vaccine were administered to participants. Pre-vaccine samples from two convalescent patients were drawn 16 days and one week before the first dose, 142 and 148 days after COVID-19 diagnosis. SARS-CoV-2 spike-specific CD4+ TCR repertoires were compared before and after mRNA vaccination in COVID-19 convalescent patients and in infection-naive vaccine recipients. The Oncomine TCR Beta short-read assay on an Illumina iSeq 100 was used to sequence cultures from other donors in the study. Altogether, nine to ten COVID-19 convalescent patients and several SARS-CoV-2-naive healthy vaccine recipients made up the full study.

The ViraFEST assay stimulated PBMC with viral peptide pools and then used TCR sequencing to identify antigen-specific CD4+ T cell clonotypes by expansion. After roughly 11 days of culture, CD4+ T cells were isolated with the EasySep CD4+ T cell isolation kit. PCR-confirmed SARS-CoV-2 infection had occurred in convalescent patients between March and December 2020, before the Alpha, Beta and Delta variants emerged in the United States. Some 2 million PBMC per well were cultured in IMDM with roughly 5% human AB serum, 10 IU/ml IL-2 and gentamicin, plus 10 ug/ml peptides. Half of the culture medium was replaced with fresh IL-2-containing medium on days 3 and 7. Unless noted otherwise, every peptide stimulation condition was cultured in triplicate wells. Using Ficoll-Paque Plus gradient centrifugation, PBMC were separated from whole blood and then either used fresh or cryopreserved at -140C. The QIAamp micro DNA kit was used to extract genomic DNA from the cultured CD4+ T cells.

Findings and caveats that apply to the study as a whole: For convalescent patients, new clones induced by the vaccine made up most of the post-vaccine spike-reactive repertoire, and these new clones were largely distinct from the clones induced by infection. At late post-vaccination timepoints, both infection-induced and vaccine-induced clones showed marked clonal contraction, consistent with waning T cell responses. Only a small number of convalescent patients were included, and no early post-infection timepoints were available, which limited the study.

Libraries were prepared through the immunoSEQ multiplex PCR assay. DNA from the cultured and isolated CD4+ T cells underwent TCR beta CDR3 sequencing. Per the original workflow: Non-productive TCR sequences were removed and reads were trimmed to the CDR3 region, keeping CDR3s of at least 7 amino acids. The MANAFEST web app was used to pick out antigen-specific clonotypes by comparing their expansion in peptide wells with that in reference cultures. For clones to be considered positive, expansion at FDR<0.05 versus reference and all other wells, an odds ratio above 5, and a frequency above 0.1% in two replicate wells were required. A clonotype was called cross-reactive if it was significantly expanded both in SARS-CoV-2 spike wells and in at least one common cold coronavirus spike condition. CDR3 similarity was assessed by Levenshtein distance using the stringdist R package, and unrooted trees were constructed with ape in R 3.6.1. Imported from immuneACCESS, the table was reduced by TCRdb to in-frame sequences with V and J called. These copies leave out some clones; in studies compared against another copy, an unresolved V gene accounts for under half, and the cause of the remainder is not known. V and J calls and clone size are given by that table; D and trimming were obtained from the DNA. In this sample the table shows about 45,000 clones, more than 60% of which occur a single time. Together, the top ten hold roughly 30% of the sample.

The specimen was CD4+ T cells from PBMCs cultured with a peptide pool, collected before COVID-19 vaccination. The origin of this receptor is a human donor who had a prior SARS-CoV-2 infection.

The DNA is TGTGCCAGCAGCCAAGCACTAGGGGGCGACTCCTACGAGCAGTACTTC. This yields the protein CASSQALGGDSYEQYF. In this chain, TRBV3-1 (or the pseudogene TRBV3-2) is recombined with TRBJ2-7; 7 bases in the junction line up with TRBD1. The CDR3 numbers 16 residues from cysteine through phenylalanine. Only the CDR3 region is kept as DNA, spanning 48 bases read in frame from base 1. The V end gives up 1 base and the J end 0 bases, leaving 6 bases in the junction not matched to a gene. Sequences LGHDT (CDR1) and YNNKEL (CDR2) are obtained from the germline V gene (reference sequence).